The next 2 T cell receptor beta chains were all read from a single sample in a study of blood T cell repertoires in COVID-19. The method was immunoSEQ multiplex PCR; TCRdb's version includes in-frame clones alone and lacks a portion of them. The sample shows under 300,000 clones, 75% to 85% of them seen only once. The sample consisted of peripheral blood. These TCRs come from a human donor in a cohort sampled during active COVID-19.

The V call is TRBV7-9, the J call TRBJ2-3; D is perhaps TRBD1 (5 bases). Germline V lookup: CDR1 SEHNR, CDR2 FQNEAQ (reference sequence). V was pared by 8 bases and J by 2 bases, with 11 bases between. The CDR3 covers 13 residues. As DNA, the CDR3 is TGTGCCAGCTTGACAGAGAACACAGATACGCAGTATTTT. It is translated as CASLTENTDTQYF.

The chain has TRBV29-1 and TRBJ1-4, with a possible D match to TRBD1 (5 bases). Deletions cut 4 bases from V and 8 bases from J, with 11 bases between. Germline CDR1 and CDR2: SQVTM and ANQGSEA. CDR3 length equals 12 residues. Here the CDR3 reads CSVAQGREKLFF. CDR3 sequence (DNA): TGCAGCGTTGCCCAGGGTCGGGAAAAACTGTTTTTT.